Here is one TCR beta chain with its context. Sequenced by immunoSEQ multiplex PCR; TCRdb stores in-frame clones only, minus some. The sample includes more than 250,000 clones, roughly 80% of them seen just once. Trimming left V 4 bases short and J 5 bases short, with 11 bases between. The CDR3 spans 13 residues. The sample comes from a study of blood T cell repertoires in COVID-19. Turning to the study itself: In each case, the material was cDNA or gDNA derived from T cells, B-cell-depleted T cells, or PBMCs.

Cohorts were determined from participant-reported clinical history. This TCR came from a man aged 35-49 years who had been exposed to COVID-19. The sample comprised PBMCs or T cells enriched from blood (not recorded which). The J gene is TRBJ2-5, the V gene TRBV12-3 or TRBV12-4; no firm D call. The CDR3: CASSSLGAETQYF. CDR3 nucleotides: TGTGCCAGCAGTTCCCTAGGTGCGGAGACCCAGTACTTC.